This T cell receptor beta chain was documented in a study of cytomegalovirus exposure and HLA in healthy donors. The PCR made use of 60 Vbeta and 13 Jbeta primers. The repertoire was sequenced with immunoSEQ multiplex PCR; TCRdb's copy has only in-frame clones and lacks some. The data show 110,000 or so clones, approximately 81% seen once. The ends lost 3 bases at V and 2 bases at J; junction bases unmatched: 19. Germline V gene lookup returns CDR1 KGHSH and CDR2 LQKENI. The CDR3 covers 21 residues. This clone appeared a few times. This receptor was obtained from a woman aged 25 to 39 in good health and CMV-seronegative. This chain connects TRBV18 to TRBJ2-6; 7 positions agree with TRBD1. Material for sequencing was PBMCs. This chain's CDR3 is CASSPFSRDSKGGAGANVLTF. CDR3 in DNA: TGTGCCAGCTCACCCTTTTCCCGGGACAGCAAAGGGGGTGCTGGGGCCAACGTCCTGACTTTC.